The sequence of this T cell receptor beta chain was determined in a study of cytomegalovirus exposure and HLA in healthy donors. Study-wide background: Earlier work reported 95 million to 130 million unique TCR beta sequences from 150 million to 200 million T cells. Study-wide points: In a later analysis, around 18,000 TCR beta sequences were associated with HLA alleles at 0.05 false discovery rate. Confirmation in vitro established that a few CMV-associated chains were specific for CMV antigens.

PCR employed 60 Vbeta and 13 Jbeta primers. Assay: immunoSEQ multiplex PCR; the TCRdb copy retains only in-frame clones and omits some. This table holds 150,000 or so clones, 80% found once. Concerning this clone itself: Its antigen is not identified.

Per germline, CDR1 WSHSY and CDR2 SAAADI. Trimming stripped 4 bases from V and 0 bases from J, with 10 bases between. This CDR3 contains 15 residues. The specimen was PBMCs. This TCR came from a man aged 25-45 years in good health and CMV-seropositive. The rearrangement links TRBV10-2 to TRBJ1-5; D might be TRBD1 (6 bases). The CDR3 protein is CASSGNRDSNQPQHF. The CDR3 nucleotides read TGCGCCAGCAGTGGGAACAGGGATAGCAATCAGCCCCAGCATTTT.